The 5 T cell receptor beta chains below come from one sample, sequenced in a study of long-term antiretroviral therapy in people with HIV. Survey level was the resolution at which the v3.0 immunoSEQ assay ran. The repertoire was sequenced with immunoSEQ multiplex PCR; TCRdb's copy has only in-frame clones and lacks some. The profile covers 9,000 to 15,000 clones, with 70% to 75% appearing a single time and more than 10% taken by the ten largest. The input for sequencing was unsorted PBMCs, taken less than 3.3 years before starting antiretroviral therapy. The receptors stem from a man in his forties or fifties with HIV.

This CDR3 reads CASGNTEAFF. DNA for the CDR3: TGTGCCAGTGGGAACACTGAAGCTTTCTTT. The V call is TRBV2, the J call TRBJ1-1; unclear D gene. V was trimmed by 9 bases and J by 1 base, leaving 3 bases between them. The CDR3 runs 10 residues. The germline V gene has CDR1 SNHLY and CDR2 FYNNEI.

The CDR3 nucleotides read TGCGCCAGCAGCCAAGGGTCGGCGGGAGACTTCCCCTACGAGCAGTACTTC. This encodes CASSQGSAGDFPYEQYF. The genes are TRBV4-3 and TRBJ2-7; 7 bases align to TRBD2. Germline lookup yields CDR1 LGHNA and CDR2 YSLEER. This CDR3 comprises 17 residues. The V segment lost 1 base and the J segment 2 bases; nucleotides outside the gene matches: 11.

Turning to this clone: It is likely a read error, because the conserved phenylalanine at the end of the CDR3 is missing. The DNA is left out, because the CDR3 cannot be placed on it with certainty; the CDR3 is given as TCRdb lists it. This chain connects TRBV4-3 to TRBJ2-7. Germline CDR1 LGHNA, CDR2 YSLEER. The CDR3 spans 10 amino acids, including both terminal residues. The CDR3 protein is CASSQERVAD.

The rearrangement links TRBV4-2 to TRBJ2-1; no definite D call. V shed 0 bases and J shed 6 bases, with 6 bases lying between them. The V gene's germline CDR1 is LGHNA and CDR2 YNFKEQ. CDR3 length equals 13 residues. CDR3 in DNA: TGTGCCAGCAGCCAAGATCTCCGCAATGAGCAGTTCTTC. Its protein product is CASSQDLRNEQFF.

The chain uses TRBV27 and TRBJ1-5; a weak D match, TRBD1 (5 bases). Trimming shortened V by 1 base and J by 4 bases, and 14 bases separated the two germline ends. The length of the CDR3 is 16 residues. From germline, CDR1 is MNHEY and CDR2 SMNVEV (reference sequence). CDR3 bases: TGTGCCAGCAGTTTATACTTTGGGGGAGTAAATCAGCCCCAGCATTTT. This encodes CASSLYFGGVNQPQHF.